This T cell receptor (beta chain) emerged from a study of regulatory T cells in long-lasting Graves disease. Findings and limits, study-wide: The persistent group shared roughly 2,700 public clonotypes, more than the 966 shared by new patients.

Time point of the sample: newly diagnosed GD, antithyroid drugs for less than 3 months. RNA extracted from PBMCs served as the sequencing template. An endocrinology unit in Xi'an, China, supplied the patients. Both iRepertoire HTBI primers and Arm-PCR of CDR3 regions were used to build the TCR beta libraries. TCRdb fed the multiplex PCR reads into MiXCR, producing one record per CDR3 protein. Of some 370,000 distinct CDR3 sequences listed, 12% are singletons. The CDR3 is 14 amino acids. In its sample, this clonotype was seen many times. Its specificity is not known. The sample also formed part of further work on T cells in Graves' hyperthyroidism and ophthalmopathy. This second report adds: Patients aged 18 to 65 with hyperthyroidism were newly diagnosed, with duration under 2 months.

The sequence derives from a woman aged 18 to 35 with Graves disease. This chain joins TRBV3-2 and TRBJ1-1; the D call TRBD1 from the table was never checked on the DNA. TRBV3-2 is a documented pseudogene. The sequencing here drew on peripheral blood mononuclear cells (PBMCs), taken at new diagnosis, from a patient treated with antithyroid drugs. The DNA of the CDR3 is TGTGCCAGCAGCCAGACGACAGTCCGAACTGAAGCTTTCTTT. Translated, it gives CASSQTTVRTEAFF.